Below are 18 T cell receptor beta chains sequenced from a single sample in a study of lymphopenia after photon versus proton radiotherapy. Clones were sequenced by immunoSEQ multiplex PCR, and TCRdb holds only the in-frame ones, with some missing. The repertoire holds approximately 20,000 clones, with 85% to 95% as singletons. Here the sequenced sample was peripheral blood, taken from a patient treated with proton-based radiotherapy. Receptors were obtained from a woman in her 70s with pancreatic cancer. Some clones in this sample may be carry-over from other donors' samples.

The chain is built from TRBV9 and TRBJ2-7; 9 bases match TRBD2. Germline values: CDR1 SGDLS, CDR2 YYNGEE. The CDR3 length is 14 residues. V lost 0 bases, J lost 3 bases, and 1 base stayed unmatched. This CDR3 reads CASSVASGNYEQYF. CDR3 sequence (DNA): TGTGCCAGCAGCGTAGCTAGCGGGAACTACGAGCAGTACTTC. Using reference TRBV9 and TRBJ2-7 for the parts outside the CDR3, the full variable domain is DSGVTQTPKHLITATGQRVTLRCSPRSGDLSVYWYQQSLDQGLQFLIQYYNGEERAKGNILERFSAQQFPDLHSELNLSSLELGDSALYFCASSVASGNYEQYFGPGTRLTVT.

This clone has only one observation. This rearrangement joins TRBV5-1 to TRBJ1-6; TRBD1 is a possible D gene (6 bases). The germline CDR1 and CDR2 sequences are SGHRS and YFSETQ. Trimming left V 0 bases short and J 7 bases short, with 11 bases between. The CDR3 is made up of 15 amino acids. The CDR3 region has the DNA TGCGCCAGCAGCTTGGAACAGGGAGGCAATTCACCCCTCCACTTT. This encodes CASSLEQGGNSPLHF.

The chain is built from TRBV10-1 and TRBJ1-1; TRBD1 matches at 7 bases. The CDR3 contains 20 residues. J gave up 2 bases and V 5 bases, and 23 bases lay outside the gene matches. The germline CDR1 and CDR2 sequences are WNHNN and SYGVQD (reference sequence). CDR3 DNA: TGCGCCAGCAGTCGGGCTCAGAGTAGGGGGCGAGTGAATGGAAACACTGAAGCTTTCTTT. This gives the protein CASSRAQSRGRVNGNTEAFF.

This chain connects TRBV7-9 to TRBJ2-1; D is perhaps TRBD2 (5 bases). The CDR3 contains 16 residues. Germline-derived CDR1 and CDR2 are SEHNR and FQNEAQ (reference sequence). V dropped 1 base and J dropped 0 bases, with 10 bases sitting between them. CDR3 sequence (DNA): TGTGCCAGCAGCTTAGGGTTAGCGAACTCCTACAATGAGCAGTTCTTC. Translation: CASSLGLANSYNEQFF.

This chain uses TRBV5-1 with TRBJ1-6; the match to TRBD1 covers 7 bases. CDR3 length: 15 residues. The germline gives CDR1 SGHRS, CDR2 YFSETQ. V lost 2 bases and J lost 10; bases outside the gene matches: 9. CDR3 coding DNA: TGCGCCAGCAGCTTAACTACAGGGGATGGATCACCCCTCCACTTT. Protein product: CASSLTTGDGSPLHF.

The gene calls are TRBV6-5 and TRBJ2-5; 10 nucleotides line up with TRBD2. Looked up from germline, CDR1 is MNHEY and CDR2 is SVGAGI. V trimming: 3 bases; J trimming: 3 bases; junction bases outside the gene matches: 7. The CDR3 runs to 16 residues. The CDR3 here is CASSYRTSGEKETQYF. The CDR3 DNA is TGTGCCAGCAGTTATCGGACTAGCGGAGAGAAAGAGACCCAGTACTTC.

This chain uses TRBV13 with TRBJ2-7; D is unclear. The ends were cut back, 4 bases at V and 3 bases at J, with 10 bases in the middle. CDR1 and CDR2 from the germline V gene are PRHDT and FYEKMQ (reference sequence). CDR3 size: 13 residues. The CDR3 DNA reads as TGTGCCAGCAGCTCGCAAGAGGTCTACGAGCAGTACTTC. This gives the protein CASSSQEVYEQYF.

This chain joins TRBV21-1 and TRBJ1-2; the D call of TRBD1 is as the table states it, not checked on the DNA. TRBV21-1 is a documented pseudogene. The CDR3 is 14 amino acids. CDR3 residues: CASSGDRVTYGYTF. In nucleotides, the CDR3 is TGTGCCAGCAGCGGGGACAGGGTAACCTATGGCTACACCTTC.

The chain carries TRBV5-6 and TRBJ1-6; 7 bases align to TRBD1. The V gene end was trimmed by 0 bases and the J gene end by 8 bases; junction bases not matched to a gene: 2. The CDR3 covers 14 residues. Germline V CDR1 and CDR2: SGHDT, YYEEEE. CDR3 sequence (DNA): TGTGCCAGCAGCTTGGCAGGGGGGTATTCACCCCTCCACTTT. Its protein is CASSLAGGYSPLHF.

This clone has just a few counts. The chain couples TRBV28 to TRBJ1-6; TRBD1 matches at 7 bases. V was clipped by 6 bases and J by 7 bases; unmatched bases: 6. The CDR3 totals 14 residues. Germline-derived CDR1 and CDR2 are MDHEN and SYDVKM. DNA for the CDR3: TGTGCCAGCAGAACGACAGGGAAAAATTCACCCCTCCACTTT. Translated: CASRTTGKNSPLHF.

The chain recombines TRBV15 with TRBJ1-2; tentative D call: TRBD1 (6 bases). Looked up from germline, CDR1 is LNHNV and CDR2 is YYDKDF (reference sequence). The CDR3 length is 16 residues. The V and J ends lost 0 bases and 0 bases respectively, with 11 bases between them. The chain's CDR3 is CATSRDPGQPNYGYTF. As DNA, the CDR3 is TGTGCCACCAGCAGAGATCCCGGACAGCCTAACTATGGCTACACCTTC.

The V and J genes are TRBV10-3 and TRBJ2-5; D is perhaps TRBD2 (5 bases). CDR1 ENHRY and CDR2 SYGVKD come from the germline V gene. This CDR3 has 14 amino acids. V was cut by 4 bases and J by 4 bases, with 13 bases left in between. The CDR3 here is CAISVSERRETQYF. The CDR3 DNA follows: TGTGCCATCAGTGTTTCCGAGCGGCGAGAGACCCAGTACTTC.

The genes are TRBV19 and TRBJ2-5; D gene uncertain. The J call may be wrong; the DNA end is better matched by TRBJ2-7. Per the germline V gene, CDR1 is LNHDA and CDR2 is SQIVND (reference sequence). There are 13 residues in the CDR3. CDR3 nucleotides: TGTGCCAGTAGTAGGGAAGGGTCAATCGAGCAGTACTTC. Translated: CASSREGSIEQYF.

The chain links TRBV2 to TRBJ1-2; weak D call: TRBD1 (5 bases). Germline CDR1 is SNHLY and CDR2 is FYNNEI. This CDR3 is built from 13 residues. V was shortened by 2 bases and J by 7 bases, with 11 bases between the two germline ends. Here the CDR3 DNA reads TGTGCCAGCAGTGAACAGGGACGGTCTGGCTACACCTTC. Protein sequence: CASSEQGRSGYTF.

The chain carries TRBV9 and TRBJ2-3; D gene uncertain. The V gene lost 2 bases and the J gene lost 2 bases, with 9 bases spanning the gap. The CDR3 runs 14 residues. Per germline, CDR1 SGDLS and CDR2 YYNGEE. CDR3 protein: CASSVSTLTDTQYF. Written as DNA, the CDR3 is TGTGCCAGCAGCGTTAGTACCCTCACAGATACGCAGTATTTT.

The chain has TRBV6-6 and TRBJ2-1; D not certain. The germline CDR1 and CDR2 sequences are MNHNY and SVGAGI (reference sequence). Trimming shortened V by 7 bases and J by 2 bases, and 12 bases separated the two germline ends. The CDR3 consists of 14 residues. For the CDR3, the DNA is TGTGCCAGCAACGCTCGGGTAGCCTACAATGAGCAGTTCTTC. The encoded protein is CASNARVAYNEQFF.

This chain links TRBV28 with TRBJ2-7; D is possibly TRBD1 or TRBD2 (5 bases each). The CDR3 is made up of 15 amino acids. The V and J ends lost 5 bases and 0 bases respectively, with 14 bases between them. The germline V gene has CDR1 MDHEN and CDR2 SYDVKM. CDR3: CASSKPGRASYEQYF. CDR3 sequence (DNA): TGTGCCAGCAGTAAACCGGGACGGGCCTCCTACGAGCAGTACTTC.

The gene calls are TRBV10-1 and TRBJ2-3; no reliable D call. Germline V gene sequence: CDR1 WNHNN, CDR2 SYGVQD (reference sequence). The CDR3 is 14 amino acids. V was trimmed by 0 bases and J by 3 bases, leaving 7 bases between them. For the CDR3, the DNA is TGCGCCAGCAGTGAGTCAGGGCGGACAGATACGCAGTATTTT. It yields the protein CASSESGRTDTQYF.